This T cell receptor (beta chain) emerged from a study of OX40 agonist ivuxolimab in advanced cancers. Germline loops: CDR1 SGDLS, CDR2 YYNGEE. With 3 bases removed from V and 2 bases from J, the gap between germline ends came to 11 bases. The CDR3 length is 14 residues. Some clones are missing from TCRdb's copy, which holds only in-frame ones; the method was immunoSEQ multiplex PCR. The sample has under 55,000 clones; roughly four fifths are singletons. Study-wide results and caveats: In a subset of nonresponders, normalized T-cell clonal expansion was also low. The study found that CD8+ T cells averaged more expanded clones than CD4+.

Worth noting for this clone: Its antigen is unidentified.

The chain uses TRBV9 and TRBJ1-2, with unresolved D. The sequence derives from an adult with an advanced solid tumor such as melanoma, head and neck, liver or kidney cancer. The sequenced sample was CD4+ or CD8+ T cells sorted from blood, obtained in a trial of the OX40 agonist ivuxolimab. Here the CDR3 reads CASSAHDGNYGYTF. In DNA, the CDR3 is TGTGCCAGCAGCGCCCATGACGGAAACTATGGCTACACCTTC. The full variable domain, completed using reference TRBV9 and TRBJ1-2, is DSGVTQTPKHLITATGQRVTLRCSPRSGDLSVYWYQQSLDQGLQFLIQYYNGEERAKGNILERFSAQQFPDLHSELNLSSLELGDSALYFCASSAHDGNYGYTFGSGTRLTVV.